This is a list of T cell receptor beta chains from one sample in a study of cytomegalovirus exposure and HLA in healthy donors. Profiled with immunoSEQ multiplex PCR; TCRdb holds only in-frame clones, not every one. The sample lists tens of thousands of clones, approximately 70% seen once, with roughly 5% in the top ten. Material for sequencing was PBMCs. These TCRs come from a man in his sixties in good health and CMV-seropositive. The conserved cysteine and the conserved F or W are not part of the CDR3 here. The order of the fields is CDR3 protein, J gene, V gene.

cdr3_aa: ASGKERGADSEQF; j_call: TRBJ2-1; v_call: TRBV5-4
cdr3_aa: ASSWEASGGVADTQY; j_call: TRBJ2-3; v_call: TRBV7-6
cdr3_aa: ASSWIHAGDNEQF; j_call: TRBJ2-1; v_call: TRBV5-1
cdr3_aa: ASSLPGLGGIEQF; j_call: TRBJ2-1; v_call: TRBV7-9
cdr3_aa: ASSQHFPNTEAF; j_call: TRBJ1-1; v_call: TRBV4-2
cdr3_aa: ASSYSAGGVIQETQY; j_call: TRBJ2-5; v_call: TRBV6-8
cdr3_aa: ASSNPGQKSTDTQY; j_call: TRBJ2-3; v_call: TRBV5-4
cdr3_aa: ASSSISVRQGVNTEAF; j_call: TRBJ1-1; v_call: TRBV11-2
cdr3_aa: ASGLGSYEQY; j_call: TRBJ2-7; v_call: TRBV5-5
cdr3_aa: AITQGTEAF; j_call: TRBJ1-1; v_call: TRBV10-3
cdr3_aa: ASRGDQETQY; j_call: TRBJ2-5; v_call: TRBV7-9
cdr3_aa: ASSSGYGYT; j_call: TRBJ1-2; v_call: TRBV28
cdr3_aa: ASSLGGAYGTEAF; j_call: TRBJ1-1; v_call: TRBV7-3
cdr3_aa: ASSEGGGTTDTQY; j_call: TRBJ2-3; v_call: TRBV2